This T cell receptor (beta chain) originates from a study of blood T cell repertoires in COVID-19. About the study: Samples came from the United States, Italy and Spain, spanning acute and convalescent COVID-19.

Germline V gives CDR1 ENHRY, CDR2 SYGVKD. The CDR3 has 14 amino acids. Deletions cut 5 bases from V and 2 bases from J, with 12 bases between. Authors' methods: Nucleated cell number was recorded as an estimate derived from reference gene primer amplification. Sequencing was performed with immunoSEQ multiplex PCR; in TCRdb, only in-frame clones are kept and a portion is missing. V, J and clone size are taken as reported in that table, and D and trimming were inferred from the DNA itself. The sample includes about 220,000 clones, more than 65% of them seen just once. This chain connects TRBV10-3 to TRBJ1-1; weak D call: TRBD1 (6 bases). Material for sequencing was peripheral blood. This sequence originates from a woman aged 60-70 years with acute or convalescent COVID-19. This CDR3 is CAISPRQDNTEAFF. The CDR3 nucleotides read TGTGCCATCAGTCCCCGACAGGACAACACTGAAGCTTTCTTT.